What follows are 19 T cell receptor beta chains derived from one specimen sequenced in a study of PD-1 blockade in classical Hodgkin lymphoma. Clones were sequenced by immunoSEQ multiplex PCR, and TCRdb holds only the in-frame ones, with some missing. The repertoire holds around 34,000 clones, about nine tenths seen once, with over 0.2% in the top ten. Each patient relapsed following autologous stem cell transplantation, and prior brentuximab vedotin exposure differed. Researchers report purifying CD4+ T cells from thawed PBMCs by magnetic negative selection. This sample comprised CD4+ T cells from blood, obtained at baseline. The receptors originated from a human donor with classical Hodgkin lymphoma.

The chain has TRBV11-1 and TRBJ2-7; weak D call: TRBD2 (7 bases). V was shortened by 3 bases and J by 6 bases, with 15 bases between the two germline ends. The CDR3 extends over 14 amino acids. Germline CDR1 and CDR2: SGHAT and FQDESV (reference sequence). CDR3 nucleotides: TGTGCCAGCAGCTTGGGGGGGCTTCGGGGCGAGCAGTACTTC. Encoded protein: CASSLGGLRGEQYF.

The chain joins TRBV18 to TRBJ1-2, with 12 positions matching TRBD1. Germline-derived CDR1 and CDR2 are KGHSH and LQKENI. The V segment lost 0 bases and the J segment 6 bases; nucleotides outside the gene matches: 11. The CDR3 loop spans 18 amino acids. The CDR3 nucleotides are TGTGCCAGCTCACCACCACGAGAACGGGACAGGGGGCCGGATGGCTACACCTTC. Protein: CASSPPRERDRGPDGYTF.

This clone was observed once. This chain uses TRBV11-1 with TRBJ2-5; possibly TRBD1 for D (5 bases). The CDR3 spans 14 residues. Germline V gene data show CDR1 as SGHAT and CDR2 as FQDESV (reference sequence). Trimming took 5 bases from V and 2 from J, leaving 12 bases between them. CDR3 sequence: CASSLVRGQETQYF. DNA of the CDR3: TGTGCCAGCAGCCTAGTAAGGGGACAAGAGACCCAGTACTTC.

The chain joins TRBV4-1 to TRBJ1-5; D possibly corresponds to TRBD1 (6 bases). Trimming took off 4 bases at V and 6 bases at J, with 16 bases between the two ends. The CDR3 has 15 amino acids. CDR1 is MGHRA and CDR2 is YSYEKL in the germline V gene. CDR3 in DNA: TGCGCCAGCAGCCCGAGGGCAGGGGAGGGTCAGCCCCAGCATTTT. Translation: CASSPRAGEGQPQHF.

J is TRBJ2-5 and V is TRBV6-5, with unresolved D. The CDR3 is 15 amino acids. Germline V lookup: CDR1 MNHEY, CDR2 SVGAGI. V lost 6 bases and J lost 1, with 15 bases in between. The DNA for the CDR3 is TGTGCCAGCAGCCCCCGGCTTGTTTCCCAAGAGACCCAGTACTTC. Translating it yields CASSPRLVSQETQYF.

The chain uses TRBV5-1 and TRBJ1-1; 8 nucleotides align to TRBD1. The ends lost 0 bases at V and 2 bases at J; junction bases unmatched: 6. Germline V gene lookup returns CDR1 SGHRS and CDR2 YFSETQ. This CDR3 contains 16 residues. CDR3 residues: CASSLGPTGANTEAFF. The CDR3 nucleotides are TGCGCCAGCAGCTTGGGGCCGACAGGGGCCAACACTGAAGCTTTCTTT. The entire variable domain, with the rest obtained from reference TRBV5-1 and TRBJ1-1, is as follows: KAGVTQTPRYLIKTRGQQVTLSCSPISGHRSVSWYQQTPGQGLQFLFEYFSETQRNKGNFPGRFSGRQFSNSRSEMNVSTLELGDSALYLCASSLGPTGANTEAFFGQGTRLTVV.

The J gene is TRBJ2-7, the V gene TRBV5-1; TRBD1 agrees at 9 bases. Germline assignment: CDR1 SGHRS and CDR2 YFSETQ. The CDR3 sequence is 19 residues long. V lost 7 bases and J lost 0; bases outside the gene matches: 20. CDR3 residues: CASALGPISGTGSSYEQYF. The DNA of the CDR3 is TGCGCCAGCGCGCTCGGCCCCATCTCCGGGACAGGGAGCTCCTACGAGCAGTACTTC.

This chain connects TRBV5-6 to TRBJ2-3, with D perhaps matching TRBD1 or TRBD2 (6 bases each). There are 15 residues in the CDR3. In germline, CDR1 is SGHDT, CDR2 YYEEEE. Trimming removed 1 base at V and 0 bases at J, with 9 bases between. CDR3 in amino acids: CASSLTGGSTDTQYF. The CDR3 nucleotides read TGTGCCAGCAGCTTGACCGGGGGCAGCACAGATACGCAGTATTTT.

This sequence joins TRBV6-1 and TRBJ2-2, with 10 bases lining up with TRBD1. This CDR3 is built from 14 residues. The germline V gene encodes CDR1 MNHNS and CDR2 SASEGT. The J segment lost 7 bases and the V segment lost 7 bases, leaving 6 bases of the junction unmatched. CDR3 nucleotide sequence: TGTGCCAGCACGAGGGACAGGGGTATCGGGGAGCTGTTTTTT. As protein: CASTRDRGIGELFF.

The chain links TRBV7-3 to TRBJ2-1; 7 positions agree with TRBD2. Germline assignment: CDR1 SGHTA and CDR2 FQGTGA. This CDR3 is 15 amino acids long. With 4 bases clipped from V and 0 bases from J, the junction kept 3 bases outside the gene matches. The CDR3 DNA follows: TGTGCCAGCAGCTCACAGCGGGGCTCCTACAATGAGCAGTTCTTC. Translated, it gives CASSSQRGSYNEQFF.

In DNA, the CDR3 is TGTGCCATCTCAGGGGGTCGACGGGATCAGCCCCAGCATTTT. Its protein product is CAISGGRRDQPQHF. V gene TRBV7-9 combines with J gene TRBJ1-5; 7 bases align to TRBD1. CDR1 SEHNR and CDR2 FQNEAQ come from the germline V gene (reference sequence). This CDR3 is 14 amino acids long. V shed 10 bases, J shed 5 bases, and the junction held 11 bases outside the gene matches.

The V gene is TRBV28, the J gene TRBJ1-4, with D possibly TRBD1 on 6 matching bases. The CDR3 contains 12 residues. Germline V CDR1 and CDR2: MDHEN, SYDVKM. V was pared by 6 bases and J by 8 bases, with 10 bases between. CDR3 DNA: TGTGCCAGCAGAATCGGACAGGAAAAACTGTTTTTT. It encodes CASRIGQEKLFF.

The J gene is TRBJ2-5, the V gene TRBV18; D not certain. The CDR3 totals 12 residues. Between the trimmed V and J ends, which lost 2 bases and 5 bases, there was a span of 6 bases. Looked up from germline, CDR1 is KGHSH and CDR2 is LQKENI. The CDR3 DNA is TGTGCCAGCTCACCAATGGGTGAGACCCAGTACTTC. Residues: CASSPMGETQYF.

V is TRBV28 and J is TRBJ2-7; TRBD2 agrees at 8 bases. There are 16 residues in the CDR3. In germline, CDR1 is MDHEN, CDR2 SYDVKM. Trimming at V came to 2 bases and at J to 0 bases, leaving 6 bases not matched to a gene. The CDR3 loop is CASSLPPAGASYEQYF. Written as DNA, the CDR3 is TGTGCCAGCAGTTTACCTCCAGCGGGGGCCTCCTACGAGCAGTACTTC.

V is TRBV28 and J is TRBJ2-2, with 9 bases fitting TRBD1. The germline V gene encodes CDR1 MDHEN and CDR2 SYDVKM. The CDR3 loop spans 15 amino acids. Trimming at V came to 6 bases and at J to 5 bases, leaving 7 bases not matched to a gene. Written as DNA, the CDR3 is TGTGCCAGCAGCCGAACAGGGGGCGCGACCGGGGAGCTGTTTTTT. This sequence encodes CASSRTGGATGELFF.

The chain recombines TRBV6-4 with TRBJ2-3, with 11 bases aligning to TRBD2. CDR3 length: 14 amino acids. In germline, CDR1 is MRHNA, CDR2 SNTAGT. Trimming took 8 bases from V and 6 from J; bases not matched to a gene: 7. DNA for the CDR3: TGTGCCAGCGGGAAGACTAGCGGGACGGATACGCAGTATTTT. Translated: CASGKTSGTDTQYF.

J is TRBJ2-4 and V is TRBV10-3; 8 bases match TRBD2. CDR1 and CDR2 (germline): ENHRY, SYGVKD. The CDR3 runs to 16 residues. After removal of 10 bases from V and 10 bases from J, the junction contained 21 bases not matched to a gene. The CDR3 region has the DNA TGTGCCACGGGGGGGGGAAAGACTAGCCTTGGAGGAATTCAGTACTTC. It yields the protein CATGGGKTSLGGIQYF.

The chain is built from TRBV28 and TRBJ1-1, with 9 bases that match TRBD1. The CDR3 runs 16 residues. J was trimmed by 5 bases and V by 6 bases; bases with no gene match: 13. The germline CDR1 and CDR2 sequences are MDHEN and SYDVKM. The CDR3 DNA reads as TGTGCCAGCAGGGCAACAGGGGGCAGGGACGGAACTGAAGCTTTCTTT. It specifies CASRATGGRDGTEAFF. Variable domain in full (rest from reference TRBV28 and TRBJ1-1): DVKVTQSSRYLVKRTGEKVFLECVQDMDHENMFWYRQDPGLGLRLIYFSYDVKMKEKGDIPEGYSVSREKKERFSLILESASTNQTSMYLCASRATGGRDGTEAFFGQGTRLTVV.

The genes are TRBV5-1 and TRBJ2-1, with 11 bases fitting TRBD2. With 0 bases clipped from V and 10 bases from J, the junction kept 9 bases outside the gene matches. Germline V gene sequence: CDR1 SGHRS, CDR2 YFSETQ. CDR3 length: 16 amino acids. The CDR3 region is CASSLDTGLAAAEQFF. DNA for the CDR3: TGCGCCAGCAGCTTGGACACGGGACTAGCGGCAGCGGAGCAGTTCTTC.